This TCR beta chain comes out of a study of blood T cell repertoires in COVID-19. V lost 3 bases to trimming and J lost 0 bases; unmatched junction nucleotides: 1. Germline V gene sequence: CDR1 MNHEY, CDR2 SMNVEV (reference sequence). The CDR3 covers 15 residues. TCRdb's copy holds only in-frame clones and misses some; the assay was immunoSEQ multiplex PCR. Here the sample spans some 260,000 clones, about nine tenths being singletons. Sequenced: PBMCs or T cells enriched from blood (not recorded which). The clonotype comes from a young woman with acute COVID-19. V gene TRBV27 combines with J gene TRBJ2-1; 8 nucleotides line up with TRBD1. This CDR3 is CASSFDRGSYNEQFF. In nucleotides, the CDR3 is TGTGCCAGCAGTTTCGACAGGGGCTCCTACAATGAGCAGTTCTTC.